This T cell receptor (beta chain) comes out of a study of T cell responses to AZD1222 COVID-19 vaccine. Germline CDR1 reads MDHEN; CDR2 reads SYDVKM. Trimming cost V 8 bases and J 6 bases, with 17 bases left between them. There are 14 residues in the CDR3. Sequenced by immunoSEQ multiplex PCR; TCRdb stores in-frame clones only, minus some. This sample carries 75,000 to 85,000 clones, roughly 90% of them seen once, and the ten largest clones take approximately 1.4%. The TCR originated in an adult who received the AZD1222 COVID-19 vaccine. J is TRBJ1-5 and V is TRBV28; possible D gene TRBD1, 6 bases. The sample was peripheral blood, taken 28 days after the second AZD1222 dose. The CDR3 protein is CASAIQQGLQPQHF. The CDR3 region has the DNA TGTGCCAGCGCAATCCAACAGGGACTTCAGCCCCAGCATTTT.